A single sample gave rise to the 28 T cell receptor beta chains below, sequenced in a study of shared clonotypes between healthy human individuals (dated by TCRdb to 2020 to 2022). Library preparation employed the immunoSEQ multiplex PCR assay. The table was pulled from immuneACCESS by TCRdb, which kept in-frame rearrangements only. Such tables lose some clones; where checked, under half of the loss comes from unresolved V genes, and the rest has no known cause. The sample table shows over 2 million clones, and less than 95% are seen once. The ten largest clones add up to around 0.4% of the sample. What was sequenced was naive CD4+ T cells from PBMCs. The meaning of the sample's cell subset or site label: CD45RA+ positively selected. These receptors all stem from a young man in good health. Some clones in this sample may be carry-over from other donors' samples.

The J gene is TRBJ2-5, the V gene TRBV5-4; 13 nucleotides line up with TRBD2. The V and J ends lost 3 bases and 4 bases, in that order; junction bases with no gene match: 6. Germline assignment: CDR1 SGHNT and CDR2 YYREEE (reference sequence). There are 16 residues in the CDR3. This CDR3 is CASSSGLAGAVETQYF. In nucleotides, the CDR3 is TGTGCCAGCAGCTCAGGACTAGCGGGAGCGGTAGAGACCCAGTACTTC. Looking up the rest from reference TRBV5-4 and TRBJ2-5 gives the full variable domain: ETGVTQSPTHLIKTRGQQVTLRCSSQSGHNTVSWYQQALGQGPQFIFQYYREEENGRGNFPPRFSGLQFPNYSSELNVNALELDDSALYLCASSSGLAGAVETQYFGPGTRLLVL.

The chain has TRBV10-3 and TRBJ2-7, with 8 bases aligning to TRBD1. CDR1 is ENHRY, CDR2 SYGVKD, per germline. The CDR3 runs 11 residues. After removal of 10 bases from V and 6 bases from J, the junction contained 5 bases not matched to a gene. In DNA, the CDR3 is TGTGCCAGTAACGACAGGGGCGAGCAGTACTTC. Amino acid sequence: CASNDRGEQYF.

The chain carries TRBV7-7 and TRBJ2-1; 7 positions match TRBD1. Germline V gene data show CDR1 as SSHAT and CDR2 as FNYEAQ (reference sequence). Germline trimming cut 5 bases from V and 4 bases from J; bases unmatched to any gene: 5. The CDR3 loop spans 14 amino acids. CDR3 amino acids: CASSVRQGYNEQFF. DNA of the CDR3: TGTGCCAGCAGCGTGAGACAGGGTTACAATGAGCAGTTCTTC.

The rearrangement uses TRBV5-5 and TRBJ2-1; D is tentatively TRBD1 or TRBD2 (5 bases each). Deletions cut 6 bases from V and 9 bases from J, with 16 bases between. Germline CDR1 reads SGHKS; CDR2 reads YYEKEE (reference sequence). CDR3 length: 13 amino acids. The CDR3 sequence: CASTYIGATEQFF. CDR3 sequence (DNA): TGTGCCAGCACCTATATCGGGGCGACTGAGCAGTTCTTC.

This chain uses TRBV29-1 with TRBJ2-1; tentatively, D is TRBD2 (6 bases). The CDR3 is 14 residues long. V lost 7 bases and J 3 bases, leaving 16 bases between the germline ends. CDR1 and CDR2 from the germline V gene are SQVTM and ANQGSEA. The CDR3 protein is CSARPRDDYNEQFF. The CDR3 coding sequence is TGCAGCGCCCGGCCGCGGGATGACTACAATGAGCAGTTCTTC.

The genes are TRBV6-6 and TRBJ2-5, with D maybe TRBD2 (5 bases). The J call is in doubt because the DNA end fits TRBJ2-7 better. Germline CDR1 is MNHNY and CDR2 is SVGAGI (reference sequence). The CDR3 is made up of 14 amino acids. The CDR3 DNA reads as TGTGCCAGCAGTTCCCGGGATGTCAATTACGAGCAGTACTTC. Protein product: CASSSRDVNYEQYF.

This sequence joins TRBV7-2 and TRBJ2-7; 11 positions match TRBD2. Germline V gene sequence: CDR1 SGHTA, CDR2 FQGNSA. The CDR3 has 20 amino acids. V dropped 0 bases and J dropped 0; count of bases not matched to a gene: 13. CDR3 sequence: CASSLAHLAGGPSSSYEQYF. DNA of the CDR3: TGTGCCAGCAGCTTAGCCCATCTAGCGGGAGGCCCTTCGAGCTCCTACGAGCAGTACTTC.

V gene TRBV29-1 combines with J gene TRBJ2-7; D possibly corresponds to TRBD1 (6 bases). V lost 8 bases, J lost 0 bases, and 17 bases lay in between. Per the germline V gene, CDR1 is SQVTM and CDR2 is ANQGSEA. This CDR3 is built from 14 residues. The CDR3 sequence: CSTRTGTDSYEQYF. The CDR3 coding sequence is TGCAGCACTCGAACAGGGACGGACTCCTACGAGCAGTACTTC.

The CDR3 DNA sequence: TGCGCCAGCAGCCAAGGAAGTGGGGGGGACGGTGAAAAACTGTTTTTT. Its protein is CASSQGSGGDGEKLFF. The V gene is TRBV4-1, the J gene TRBJ1-4; D is possibly TRBD1 (5 bases). Trimming stripped 1 base from V and 7 bases from J, with 16 bases between. The germline gives CDR1 MGHRA, CDR2 YSYEKL. The CDR3 totals 16 residues.

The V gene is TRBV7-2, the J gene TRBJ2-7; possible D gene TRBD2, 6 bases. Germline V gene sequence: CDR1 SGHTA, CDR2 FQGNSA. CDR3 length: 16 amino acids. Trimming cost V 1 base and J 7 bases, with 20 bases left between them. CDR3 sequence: CASSLGAGSLSGEQYF. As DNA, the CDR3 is TGTGCCAGCAGCTTAGGGGCGGGATCCCTCTCCGGGGAGCAGTACTTC.

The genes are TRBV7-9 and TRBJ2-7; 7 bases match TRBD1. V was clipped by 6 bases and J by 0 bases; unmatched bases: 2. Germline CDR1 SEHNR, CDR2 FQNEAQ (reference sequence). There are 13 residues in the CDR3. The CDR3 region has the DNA TGTGCCAGCAGACAGGGGAGCTCCTACGAGCAGTACTTC. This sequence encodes CASRQGSSYEQYF.

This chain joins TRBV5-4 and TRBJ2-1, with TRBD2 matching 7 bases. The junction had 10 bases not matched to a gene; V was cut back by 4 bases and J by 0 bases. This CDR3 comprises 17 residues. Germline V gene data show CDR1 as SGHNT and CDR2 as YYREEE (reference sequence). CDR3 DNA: TGTGCCAGCAGCCGCCCACTAGCGCAAAGCTCCTACAATGAGCAGTTCTTC. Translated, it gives CASSRPLAQSSYNEQFF.

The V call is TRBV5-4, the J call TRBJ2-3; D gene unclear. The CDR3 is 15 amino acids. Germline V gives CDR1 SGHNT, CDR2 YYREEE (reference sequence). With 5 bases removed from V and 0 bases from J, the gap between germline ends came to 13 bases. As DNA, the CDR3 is TGTGCCAGCAGGCTGGGGTCTGCTAGCACAGATACGCAGTATTTT. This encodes CASRLGSASTDTQYF.

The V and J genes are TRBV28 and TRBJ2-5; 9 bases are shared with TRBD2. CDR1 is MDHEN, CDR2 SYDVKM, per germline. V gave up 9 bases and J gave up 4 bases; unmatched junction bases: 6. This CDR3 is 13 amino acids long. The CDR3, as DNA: TGTGCCAGTAGCGGGAGAGGGGGAGAGACCCAGTACTTC. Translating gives CASSGRGGETQYF.

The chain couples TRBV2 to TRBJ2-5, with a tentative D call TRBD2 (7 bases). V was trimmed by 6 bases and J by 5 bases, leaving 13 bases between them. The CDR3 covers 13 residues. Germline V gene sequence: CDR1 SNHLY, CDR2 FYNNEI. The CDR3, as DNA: TGTGCCAGCAGCTGGGGGGGCGAGGAGACCCAGTACTTC. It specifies CASSWGGEETQYF. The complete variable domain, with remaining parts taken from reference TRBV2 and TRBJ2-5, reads EPEVTQTPSHQVTQMGQEVILRCVPISNHLYFYWYRQILGQKVEFLVSFYNNEISEKSEIFDDQFSVERPDGSNFTLKIRSTKLEDSAMYFCASSWGGEETQYFGPGTRLLVL.

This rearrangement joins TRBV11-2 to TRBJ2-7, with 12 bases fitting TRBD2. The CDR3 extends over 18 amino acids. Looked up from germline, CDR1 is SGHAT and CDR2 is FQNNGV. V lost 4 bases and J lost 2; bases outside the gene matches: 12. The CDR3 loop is CASSSLPGLAGGPYEQYF. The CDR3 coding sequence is TGTGCCAGCAGCTCCCTACCGGGTCTAGCGGGAGGGCCCTACGAGCAGTACTTC.

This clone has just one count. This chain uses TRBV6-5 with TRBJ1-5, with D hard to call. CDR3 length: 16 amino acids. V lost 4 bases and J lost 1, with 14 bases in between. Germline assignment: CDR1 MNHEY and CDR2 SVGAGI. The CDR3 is CASSFPTYGSNQPQHF. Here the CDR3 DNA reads TGTGCCAGCAGTTTTCCTACCTATGGGAGCAATCAGCCCCAGCATTTT.

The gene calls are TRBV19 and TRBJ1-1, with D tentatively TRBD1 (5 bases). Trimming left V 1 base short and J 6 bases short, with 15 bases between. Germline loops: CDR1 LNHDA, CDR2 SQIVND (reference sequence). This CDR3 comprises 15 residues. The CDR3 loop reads CASSIAGRVDAEAFF. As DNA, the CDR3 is TGTGCCAGTAGTATAGCGGGCAGGGTGGACGCTGAAGCTTTCTTT.

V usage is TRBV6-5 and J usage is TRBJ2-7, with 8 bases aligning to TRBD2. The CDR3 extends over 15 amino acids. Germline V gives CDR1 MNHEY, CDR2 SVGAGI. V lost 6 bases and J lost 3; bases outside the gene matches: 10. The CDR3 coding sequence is TGTGCCAGCAGCCCAAGGCGTACTAGCGGCTACGAGCAGTACTTC. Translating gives CASSPRRTSGYEQYF.

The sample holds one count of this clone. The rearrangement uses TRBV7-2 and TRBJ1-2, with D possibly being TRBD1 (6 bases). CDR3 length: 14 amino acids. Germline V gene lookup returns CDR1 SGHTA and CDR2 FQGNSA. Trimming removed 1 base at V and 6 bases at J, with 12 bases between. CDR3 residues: CASSLVRGEHGYTF. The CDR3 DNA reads TGTGCCAGCAGCTTAGTGAGGGGGGAACATGGCTACACCTTC.

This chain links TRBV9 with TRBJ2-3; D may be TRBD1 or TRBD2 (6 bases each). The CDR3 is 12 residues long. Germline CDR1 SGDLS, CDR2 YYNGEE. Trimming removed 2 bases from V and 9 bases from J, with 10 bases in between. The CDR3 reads CASSVWRGTQYF. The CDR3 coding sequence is TGTGCCAGCAGCGTTTGGAGGGGGACGCAGTATTTT.

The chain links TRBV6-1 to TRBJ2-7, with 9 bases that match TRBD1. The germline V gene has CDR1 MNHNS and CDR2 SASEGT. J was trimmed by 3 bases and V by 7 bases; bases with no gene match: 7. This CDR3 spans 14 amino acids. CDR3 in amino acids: CASKPDRGNYEQYF. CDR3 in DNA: TGTGCCAGCAAACCGGACAGGGGTAACTACGAGCAGTACTTC.

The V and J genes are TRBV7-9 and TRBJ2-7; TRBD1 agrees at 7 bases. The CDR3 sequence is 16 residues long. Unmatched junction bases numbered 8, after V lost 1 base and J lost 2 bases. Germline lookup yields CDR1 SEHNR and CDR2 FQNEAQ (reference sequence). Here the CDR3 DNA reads TGTGCCAGCAGCTTAGTGGGACAGCCCAACCCCTACGAGCAGTACTTC. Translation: CASSLVGQPNPYEQYF.

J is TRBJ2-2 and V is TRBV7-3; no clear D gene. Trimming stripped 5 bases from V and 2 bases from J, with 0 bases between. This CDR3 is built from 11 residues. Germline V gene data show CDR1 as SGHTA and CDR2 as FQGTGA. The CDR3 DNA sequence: TGTGCCAGCAGCAACACCGGGGAGCTGTTTTTT. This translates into CASSNTGELFF.

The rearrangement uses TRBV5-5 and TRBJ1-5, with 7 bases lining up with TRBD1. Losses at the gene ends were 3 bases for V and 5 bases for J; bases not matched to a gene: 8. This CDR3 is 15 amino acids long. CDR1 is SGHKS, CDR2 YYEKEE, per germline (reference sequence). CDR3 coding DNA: TGTGCCAGCAGCTCTCAAGCAGGGGGTTATCAGCCCCAGCATTTT. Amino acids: CASSSQAGGYQPQHF. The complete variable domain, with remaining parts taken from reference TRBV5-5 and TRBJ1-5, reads DAGVTQSPTHLIKTRGQQVTLRCSPISGHKSVSWYQQVLGQGPQFIFQYYEKEERGRGNFPDRFSARQFPNYSSELNVNALLLGDSALYLCASSSQAGGYQPQHFGDGTRLSIL.

CDR3 protein: CASSEGLAGLTDTQYF. The DNA for the CDR3 is TGTGCCAGCAGTGAAGGACTAGCGGGACTAACAGATACGCAGTATTTT. The V call is TRBV2, the J call TRBJ2-3, with 11 bases lining up with TRBD2. Germline CDR1 SNHLY, CDR2 FYNNEI. Trimming removed 1 base from V and 3 bases from J; junction bases left unmatched: 3. The CDR3 has 16 amino acids.

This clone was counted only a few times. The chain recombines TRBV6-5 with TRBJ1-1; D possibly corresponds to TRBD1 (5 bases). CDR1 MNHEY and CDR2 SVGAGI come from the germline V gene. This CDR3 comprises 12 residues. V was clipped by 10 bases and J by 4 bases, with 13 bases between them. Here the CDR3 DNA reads TGTGCCACCGCCCAAAGGGGCACTGAAGCTTTCTTT. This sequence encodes CATAQRGTEAFF.

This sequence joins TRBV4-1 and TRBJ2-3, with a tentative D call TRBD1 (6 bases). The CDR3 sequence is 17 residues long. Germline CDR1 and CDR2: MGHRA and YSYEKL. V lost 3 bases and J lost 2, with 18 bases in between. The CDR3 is CASSHPLTGSNTDTQYF. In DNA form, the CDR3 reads TGCGCCAGCAGCCACCCCCTGACAGGTTCTAACACAGATACGCAGTATTTT.